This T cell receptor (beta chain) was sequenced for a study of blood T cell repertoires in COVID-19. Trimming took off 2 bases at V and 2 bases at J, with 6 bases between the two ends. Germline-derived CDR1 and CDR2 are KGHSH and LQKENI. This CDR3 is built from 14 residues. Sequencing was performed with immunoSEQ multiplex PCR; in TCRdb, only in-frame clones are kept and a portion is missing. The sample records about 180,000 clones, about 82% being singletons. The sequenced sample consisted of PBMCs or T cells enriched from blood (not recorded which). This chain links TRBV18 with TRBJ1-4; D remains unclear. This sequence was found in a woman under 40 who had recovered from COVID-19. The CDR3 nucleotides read TGTGCCAGCTCACCAGGAGCTACTAATGAAAAACTGTTTTTT. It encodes CASSPGATNEKLFF.